Listed here are 17 T cell receptor beta chains from one sample, sequenced in a study of blood T cells in healthy people across ages. Sample-barcoded 5' priming and a J-beta primer mix drove a second PCR of about 7 to 12 cycles. TCRdb redid the calling of the 5' RACE reads with MiXCR, one entry per CDR3 protein. Among about 1,600,000 distinct CDR3 sequences listed, 42% were seen once. Source material: blood. The receptors here all came from a woman aged 18-29 years in good health.

This clonotype has only a few counts. The V call is TRBV2, the J call TRBJ2-1; D ambiguous. The CDR3 contains 10 residues. Germline values: CDR1 SNHLY, CDR2 FYNNEI. Trimming removed 4 bases at V and 6 bases at J, with 1 base between. The CDR3, as DNA: TGTGCCAGCAGTGCCAATGAGCAGTTCTTC. This encodes CASSANEQFF.

This clonotype came up a few times. The V gene is TRBV5-5, the J gene TRBJ2-3; D tentatively reads TRBD1 or TRBD2 (5 bases each). Trimming pared 4 bases from V and 1 base from J, leaving 16 bases between. Germline V gives CDR1 SGHKS, CDR2 YYEKEE (reference sequence). CDR3 length: 16 amino acids. DNA for the CDR3: TGTGCCAGCAGCCAGGGATCGGCGGGTGGCACAGATACGCAGTATTTT. It is translated as CASSQGSAGGTDTQYF. Together with reference TRBV5-5 and TRBJ2-3, the CDR3 gives the full variable domain: DAGVTQSPTHLIKTRGQQVTLRCSPISGHKSVSWYQQVLGQGPQFIFQYYEKEERGRGNFPDRFSARQFPNYSSELNVNALLLGDSALYLCASSQGSAGGTDTQYFGPGTRLTVL.

The table lists this clonotype with a count of one. J is TRBJ2-5 and V is TRBV12-3 or TRBV12-4; TRBD2 agrees at 9 bases. V shed 6 bases, J shed 11 bases, and the junction held 16 bases outside the gene matches. The CDR3 has 15 amino acids. The CDR3 spells CASRYAGGRDNEQYF. The CDR3 DNA is TGTGCCAGCAGATACGCGGGGGGGCGGGACAATGAGCAGTACTTC.

This clonotype was recorded a few times. The V call is TRBV28, the J call TRBJ1-2, with D unresolved. This CDR3 spans 15 amino acids. V was pared by 6 bases and J by 4 bases, with 18 bases between. CDR1 and CDR2 from the germline V gene are MDHEN and SYDVKM. The CDR3 DNA sequence: TGTGCCAGCAGAACGCGCACGGGCGGCTTCTATGGCTACACCTTC. Translating it yields CASRTRTGGFYGYTF.

V gene TRBV4-1 combines with J gene TRBJ1-5; 7 nucleotides line up with TRBD1. Per the germline V gene, CDR1 is MGHRA and CDR2 is YSYEKL. This CDR3 comprises 17 residues. With 0 bases clipped from V and 0 bases from J, the junction kept 5 bases outside the gene matches. The CDR3, as DNA: TGCGCCAGCAGCCAAGAAGGGGGCATTCCTAGCAATCAGCCCCAGCATTTT. Its translation: CASSQEGGIPSNQPQHF.

The CDR3 loop reads CASSLGWTSGTGNEQFF. CDR3 in DNA: TGTGCCAGCAGTTTAGGATGGACTAGCGGGACGGGAAATGAGCAGTTCTTC. V and J are TRBV27 and TRBJ2-1, with 12 bases that match TRBD2. V dropped 2 bases and J dropped 7; count of bases not matched to a gene: 9. Germline CDR1 reads MNHEY; CDR2 reads SMNVEV (reference sequence). The CDR3 covers 17 residues.

This clonotype was seen once. The V and J genes are TRBV12-3 or TRBV12-4 and TRBJ1-5; the D gene is possibly TRBD1 (6 bases). The CDR3 is made up of 15 amino acids. The ends were cut back, 4 bases at V and 7 bases at J, with 17 bases in the middle. CDR3 protein: CASSSGTWFQQPQHF. The CDR3 bases are TGTGCCAGCAGTTCCGGGACATGGTTCCAGCAGCCCCAGCATTTT.

This clonotype came up a few times. The chain joins TRBV5-1 to TRBJ2-1, with 12 bases matching TRBD2. The CDR3 consists of 15 residues. With 6 bases clipped from V and 8 bases from J, the junction kept 9 bases outside the gene matches. The germline gives CDR1 SGHRS, CDR2 YFSETQ. The CDR3 loop reads CASNLAGGPWYEQFF. For the CDR3, the DNA is TGCGCCAGCAACCTAGCGGGAGGGCCTTGGTATGAGCAGTTCTTC.

The chain employs TRBV6-1 and TRBJ2-3; no definite D call. The CDR3 has 14 amino acids. CDR1 is MNHNS and CDR2 is SASEGT in the germline V gene. V shed 1 base and J shed 4 bases, with 9 bases lying between them. CDR3 protein: CASSEGQTPDTQYF. CDR3 in DNA: TGTGCCAGCAGTGAAGGGCAGACCCCAGATACGCAGTATTTT.

This clonotype was counted between two and nine times. The genes are TRBV6-1 and TRBJ2-3; TRBD2 aligns across 9 bases. Per germline, CDR1 MNHNS and CDR2 SASEGT. The J segment lost 4 bases and the V segment lost 11 bases, leaving 10 bases of the junction unmatched. This CDR3 has 14 residues. The CDR3: CAGQAGGASDTQYF. The CDR3 DNA follows: TGTGCCGGACAAGCGGGGGGAGCTTCAGATACGCAGTATTTT.

There are a few counts of this clonotype. The chain joins TRBV20-1 to TRBJ2-4; D is perhaps TRBD2 (6 bases). Germline CDR1 and CDR2: DFQATT and SNEGSKA (reference sequence). CDR3 length equals 11 residues. V was pared by 5 bases and J by 13 bases, with 15 bases between. The CDR3 protein is CSAPGGGGQYF. The CDR3 DNA reads as TGCAGTGCTCCCGGGGGAGGTGGCCAGTACTTC.

The chain recombines TRBV4-1 with TRBJ2-5, with D uncertain. Germline V CDR1 and CDR2: MGHRA, YSYEKL. The CDR3 has 14 amino acids. V was trimmed by 1 base and J by 11 bases, leaving 17 bases between them. As DNA, the CDR3 is TGCGCCAGCAGCCAAGGCAGTAGCATCAATGAGCAGTACTTC. Protein: CASSQGSSINEQYF.

This rearrangement joins TRBV12-3 or TRBV12-4 to TRBJ2-5, with 8 bases identical to TRBD2. CDR3 length: 17 amino acids. V shed 7 bases and J 2 bases; nucleotides not matched to a gene: 15. CDR3 DNA sequence: TGTGCCAGCACGCTTCTGTCGGGACTAGGGGTTCAAGAGACCCAGTACTTC. It translates to CASTLLSGLGVQETQYF.

This clonotype was seen many times. CDR3 residues: CASNLEGGRTDTQYF. The CDR3 bases are TGTGCCAGCAACCTAGAAGGGGGGCGCACAGATACGCAGTATTTT. This chain links TRBV7-2 with TRBJ2-3; possibly TRBD1 or TRBD2 for D (6 bases each). The V gene lost 7 bases and the J gene lost 1 base, with 15 bases spanning the gap. CDR1 and CDR2 from the germline V gene are SGHTA and FQGNSA. This CDR3 spans 15 amino acids.

This clonotype was seen a few times. V usage is TRBV7-9 and J usage is TRBJ1-4, with 8 bases lining up with TRBD1. The germline gives CDR1 SEHNR, CDR2 FQNEAQ (reference sequence). Germline trimming cut 4 bases from V and 8 bases from J; bases unmatched to any gene: 12. The CDR3 consists of 16 residues. The CDR3 DNA follows: TGTGCCAGCAGCTCTCGAGACAGGGGCCAGTGGGAAAAACTGTTTTTT. It encodes CASSSRDRGQWEKLFF.

J is TRBJ2-7 and V is TRBV2; TRBD2 matches at 8 bases. Germline CDR1 and CDR2: SNHLY and FYNNEI. V shed 5 bases, J shed 1 base, and the junction held 10 bases outside the gene matches. The CDR3 consists of 16 residues. The DNA of the CDR3 is TGTGCCAGCAGTACCCTTGGACTAGCAGGGTCCTACGAGCAGTACTTC. Its protein is CASSTLGLAGSYEQYF. The whole variable domain, remainder taken from reference TRBV2 and TRBJ2-7, is EPEVTQTPSHQVTQMGQEVILRCVPISNHLYFYWYRQILGQKVEFLVSFYNNEISEKSEIFDDQFSVERPDGSNFTLKIRSTKLEDSAMYFCASSTLGLAGSYEQYFGPGTRLTVT.

The rearrangement links TRBV28 to TRBJ2-1; 8 positions agree with TRBD1. There are 15 residues in the CDR3. Germline V gene sequence: CDR1 MDHEN, CDR2 SYDVKM. The junction had 9 bases not matched to a gene; V was cut back by 6 bases and J by 5 bases. The CDR3 DNA follows: TGTGCCAGCAGGGGCGCAGGGGGCTTCGACAATGAGCAGTTCTTC. It translates to CASRGAGGFDNEQFF. Together with reference TRBV28 and TRBJ2-1, the CDR3 gives the full variable domain: DVKVTQSSRYLVKRTGEKVFLECVQDMDHENMFWYRQDPGLGLRLIYFSYDVKMKEKGDIPEGYSVSREKKERFSLILESASTNQTSMYLCASRGAGGFDNEQFFGPGTRLTVL.